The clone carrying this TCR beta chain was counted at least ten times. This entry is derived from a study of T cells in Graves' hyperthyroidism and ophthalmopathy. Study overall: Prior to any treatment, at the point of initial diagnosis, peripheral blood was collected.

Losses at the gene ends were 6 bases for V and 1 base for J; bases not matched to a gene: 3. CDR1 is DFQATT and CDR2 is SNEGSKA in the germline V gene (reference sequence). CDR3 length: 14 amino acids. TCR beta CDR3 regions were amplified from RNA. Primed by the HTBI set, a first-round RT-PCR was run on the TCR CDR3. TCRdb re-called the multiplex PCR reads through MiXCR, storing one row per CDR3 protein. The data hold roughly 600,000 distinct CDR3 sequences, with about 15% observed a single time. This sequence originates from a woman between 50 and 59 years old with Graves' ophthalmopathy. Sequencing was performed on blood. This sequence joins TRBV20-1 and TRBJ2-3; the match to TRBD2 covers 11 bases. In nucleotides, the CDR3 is TGCAGTGCGGGGACTAGCGGAGGCACAGATACGCAGTATTTT. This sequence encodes CSAGTSGGTDTQYF.